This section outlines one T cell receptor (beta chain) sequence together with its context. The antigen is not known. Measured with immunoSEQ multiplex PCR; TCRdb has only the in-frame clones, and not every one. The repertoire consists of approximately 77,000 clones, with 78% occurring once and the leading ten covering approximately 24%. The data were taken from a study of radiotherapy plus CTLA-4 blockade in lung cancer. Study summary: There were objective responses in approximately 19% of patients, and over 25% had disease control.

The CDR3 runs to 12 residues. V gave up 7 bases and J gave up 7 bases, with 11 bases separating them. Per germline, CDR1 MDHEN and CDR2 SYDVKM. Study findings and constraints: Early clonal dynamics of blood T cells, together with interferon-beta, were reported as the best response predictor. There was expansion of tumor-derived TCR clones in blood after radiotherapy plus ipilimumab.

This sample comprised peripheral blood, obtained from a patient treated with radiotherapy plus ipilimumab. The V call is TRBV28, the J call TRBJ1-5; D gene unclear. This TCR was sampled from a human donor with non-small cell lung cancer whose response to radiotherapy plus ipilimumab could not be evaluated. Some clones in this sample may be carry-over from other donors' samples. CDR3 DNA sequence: TGTGCCAGCACCTCTTGGCCACAGCCCCAGCATTTT. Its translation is CASTSWPQPQHF. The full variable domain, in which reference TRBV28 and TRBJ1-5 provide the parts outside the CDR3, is DVKVTQSSRYLVKRTGEKVFLECVQDMDHENMFWYRQDPGLGLRLIYFSYDVKMKEKGDIPEGYSVSREKKERFSLILESASTNQTSMYLCASTSWPQPQHFGDGTRLSIL.